This TCR beta chain appears in the sequencing data of a study of cytomegalovirus exposure and HLA in healthy donors. Unrecorded immune exposures were likely, despite nominal health at sampling. General study findings and limits: It was assumed in the presence/absence analyses that sequencing depth was roughly uniform across donors. Prior analysis indicated that the majority of TCR beta V segments exhibited productivity approximately 87% or approximately 30% of the time.

Worth noting for this clone: Antigen specificity is unknown.

With 60 Vbeta and 13 Jbeta primers, the PCR was carried out. TCRdb keeps only in-frame clones here, not all; method: immunoSEQ multiplex PCR. The sample gives about 150,000 clones, around 78% of which show up once; under 9% is in the top ten. Sequencing was carried out using PBMCs. The TCR comes from a woman between 35 and 50 years old in good health and CMV-seropositive.

As DNA, the CDR3 is TGTGCCAGCAGCCTGGACAGGGGGCTCGATACGCAGTATTTT. It specifies CASSLDRGLDTQYF. The V and J genes are TRBV6-1 and TRBJ2-3; 11 bases fit TRBD1. This CDR3 comprises 14 residues. Germline V lookup: CDR1 MNHNS, CDR2 SASEGT. Trimming removed 6 bases from V and 6 bases from J; junction bases left unmatched: 5.